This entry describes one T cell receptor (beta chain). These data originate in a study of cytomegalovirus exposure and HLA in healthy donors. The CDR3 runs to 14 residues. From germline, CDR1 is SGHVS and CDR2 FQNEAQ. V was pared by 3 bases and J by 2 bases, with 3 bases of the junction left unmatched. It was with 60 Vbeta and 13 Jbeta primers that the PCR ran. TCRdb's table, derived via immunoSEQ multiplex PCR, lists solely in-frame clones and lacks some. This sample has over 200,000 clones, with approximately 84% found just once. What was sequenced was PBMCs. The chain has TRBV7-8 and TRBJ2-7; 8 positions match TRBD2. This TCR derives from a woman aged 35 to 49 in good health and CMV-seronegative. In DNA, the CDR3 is TGTGCCAGCAGCTTTGAACTAGCGGCCTACGAGCAGTACTTC. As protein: CASSFELAAYEQYF.